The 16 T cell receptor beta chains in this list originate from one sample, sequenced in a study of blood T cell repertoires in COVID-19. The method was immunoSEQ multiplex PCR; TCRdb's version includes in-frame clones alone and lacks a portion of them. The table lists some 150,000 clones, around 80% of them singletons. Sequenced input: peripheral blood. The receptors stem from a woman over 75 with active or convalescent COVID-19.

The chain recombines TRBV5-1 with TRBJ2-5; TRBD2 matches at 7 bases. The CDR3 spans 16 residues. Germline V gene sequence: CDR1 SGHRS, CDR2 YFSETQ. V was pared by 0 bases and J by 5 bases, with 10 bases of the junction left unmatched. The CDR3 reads CASSLGGLLLRETQYF. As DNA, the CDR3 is TGCGCCAGCAGCTTGGGGGGACTACTACTTCGGGAGACCCAGTACTTC.

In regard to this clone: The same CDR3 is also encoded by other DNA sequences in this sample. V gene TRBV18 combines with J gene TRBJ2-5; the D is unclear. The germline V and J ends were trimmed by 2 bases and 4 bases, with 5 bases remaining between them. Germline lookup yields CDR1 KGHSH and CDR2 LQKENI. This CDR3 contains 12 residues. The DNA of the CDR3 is TGTGCCAGCTCACCAGGCGGAGAGACCCAGTACTTC. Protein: CASSPGGETQYF.

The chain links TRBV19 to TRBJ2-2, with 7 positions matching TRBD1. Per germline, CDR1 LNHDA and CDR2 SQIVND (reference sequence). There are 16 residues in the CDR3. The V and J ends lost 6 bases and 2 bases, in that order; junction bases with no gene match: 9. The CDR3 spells CASSRSTGPNTGELFF. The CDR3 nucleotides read TGTGCCAGTAGCCGTTCGACAGGGCCAAACACCGGGGAGCTGTTTTTT.

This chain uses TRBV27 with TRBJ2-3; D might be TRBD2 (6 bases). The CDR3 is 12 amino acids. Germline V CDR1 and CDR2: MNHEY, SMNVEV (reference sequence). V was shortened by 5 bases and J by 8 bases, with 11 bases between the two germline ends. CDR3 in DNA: TGTGCCAGCAGTCAGACTAGGGGTACGCAGTATTTT. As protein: CASSQTRGTQYF.

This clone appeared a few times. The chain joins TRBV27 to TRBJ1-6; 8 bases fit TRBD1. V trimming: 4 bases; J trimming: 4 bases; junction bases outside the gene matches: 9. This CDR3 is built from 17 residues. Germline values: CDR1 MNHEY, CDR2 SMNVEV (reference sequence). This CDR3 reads CASSSRTDRVYNSPLHF. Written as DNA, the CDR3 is TGTGCCAGCAGTTCGCGGACGGACAGGGTGTATAATTCACCCCTCCACTTT.

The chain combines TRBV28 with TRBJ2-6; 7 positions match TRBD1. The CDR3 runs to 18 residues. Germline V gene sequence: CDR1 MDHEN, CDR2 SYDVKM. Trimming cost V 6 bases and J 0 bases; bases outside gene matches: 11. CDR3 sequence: CASSDRDSFSSGANVLTF. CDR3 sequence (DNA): TGTGCCAGCAGCGACCGGGACAGTTTTTCCTCTGGGGCCAACGTCCTGACTTTC. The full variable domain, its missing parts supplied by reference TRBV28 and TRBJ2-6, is DVKVTQSSRYLVKRTGEKVFLECVQDMDHENMFWYRQDPGLGLRLIYFSYDVKMKEKGDIPEGYSVSREKKERFSLILESASTNQTSMYLCASSDRDSFSSGANVLTFGAGSRLTVL.

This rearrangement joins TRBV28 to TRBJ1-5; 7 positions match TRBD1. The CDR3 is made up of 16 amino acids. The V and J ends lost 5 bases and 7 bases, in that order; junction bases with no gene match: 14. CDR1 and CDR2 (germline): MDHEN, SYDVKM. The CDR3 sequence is CASSPGGRGQGQPQHF. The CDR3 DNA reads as TGTGCCAGCAGTCCAGGGGGAAGGGGGCAAGGACAGCCCCAGCATTTT.

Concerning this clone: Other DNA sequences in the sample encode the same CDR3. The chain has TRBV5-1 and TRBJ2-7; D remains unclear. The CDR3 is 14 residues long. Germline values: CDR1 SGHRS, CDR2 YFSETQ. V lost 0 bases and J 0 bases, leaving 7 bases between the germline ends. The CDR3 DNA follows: TGCGCCAGCAGCTTGGTTCCGGGCTCCTACGAGCAGTACTTC. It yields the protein CASSLVPGSYEQYF.

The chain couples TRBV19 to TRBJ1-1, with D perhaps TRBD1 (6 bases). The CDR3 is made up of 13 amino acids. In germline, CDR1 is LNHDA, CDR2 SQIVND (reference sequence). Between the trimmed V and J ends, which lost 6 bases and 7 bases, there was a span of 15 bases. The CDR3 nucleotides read TGTGCCAGTAGCTCGGCCAGGGGAATTGAAGCTTTCTTT. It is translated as CASSSARGIEAFF.

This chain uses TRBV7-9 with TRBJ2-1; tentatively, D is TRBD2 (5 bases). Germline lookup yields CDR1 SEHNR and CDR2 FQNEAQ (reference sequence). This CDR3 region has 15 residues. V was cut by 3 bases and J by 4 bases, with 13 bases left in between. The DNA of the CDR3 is TGTGCCAGCAGCTTCCCCGAGCGGATTTACAATGAGCAGTTCTTC. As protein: CASSFPERIYNEQFF.

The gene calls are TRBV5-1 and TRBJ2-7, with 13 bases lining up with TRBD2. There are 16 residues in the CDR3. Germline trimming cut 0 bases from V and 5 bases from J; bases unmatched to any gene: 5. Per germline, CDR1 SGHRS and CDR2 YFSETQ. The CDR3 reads CASSLALAGGRDEQYF. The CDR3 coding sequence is TGCGCCAGCAGCTTGGCACTAGCGGGGGGGCGGGACGAGCAGTACTTC.

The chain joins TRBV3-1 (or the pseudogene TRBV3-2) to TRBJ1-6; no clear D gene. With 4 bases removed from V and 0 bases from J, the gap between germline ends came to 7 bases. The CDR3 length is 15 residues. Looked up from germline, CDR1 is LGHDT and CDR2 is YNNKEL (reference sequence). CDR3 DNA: TGTGCCAGCAGCCTCGTTAACTCCTATAATTCACCCCTCCACTTT. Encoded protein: CASSLVNSYNSPLHF.

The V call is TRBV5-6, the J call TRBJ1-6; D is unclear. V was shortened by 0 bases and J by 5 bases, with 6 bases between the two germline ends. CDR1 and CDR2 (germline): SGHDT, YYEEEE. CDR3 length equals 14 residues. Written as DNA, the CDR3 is TGTGCCAGCAGCTTGGCGGAGAATAATTCACCCCTCCACTTT. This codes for CASSLAENNSPLHF.

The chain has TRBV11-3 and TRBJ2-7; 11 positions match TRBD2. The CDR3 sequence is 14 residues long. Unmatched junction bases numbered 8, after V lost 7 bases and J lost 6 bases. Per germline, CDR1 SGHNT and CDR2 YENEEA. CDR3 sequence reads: CASTPSGTSGEQYF. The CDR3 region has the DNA TGTGCCAGCACCCCGTCCGGGACTAGCGGCGAGCAGTACTTC.

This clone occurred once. Here the CDR3 reads CASSEGHGTEETQYF. The DNA of the CDR3 is TGTGCCAGCAGTGAAGGACATGGGACAGAAGAGACCCAGTACTTC. This chain links TRBV6-1 with TRBJ2-5; 7 positions agree with TRBD1. Per germline, CDR1 MNHNS and CDR2 SASEGT. With V trimmed by 1 base and J by 3 bases, 5 bases remained unmatched. The CDR3 loop spans 15 amino acids.

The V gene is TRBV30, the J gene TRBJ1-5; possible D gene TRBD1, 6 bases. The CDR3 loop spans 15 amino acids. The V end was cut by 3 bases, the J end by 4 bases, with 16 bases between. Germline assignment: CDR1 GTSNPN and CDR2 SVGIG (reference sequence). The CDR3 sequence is CAWRGQGTLNQPQHF. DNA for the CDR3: TGTGCCTGGAGAGGGCAGGGGACCCTGAATCAGCCCCAGCATTTT.